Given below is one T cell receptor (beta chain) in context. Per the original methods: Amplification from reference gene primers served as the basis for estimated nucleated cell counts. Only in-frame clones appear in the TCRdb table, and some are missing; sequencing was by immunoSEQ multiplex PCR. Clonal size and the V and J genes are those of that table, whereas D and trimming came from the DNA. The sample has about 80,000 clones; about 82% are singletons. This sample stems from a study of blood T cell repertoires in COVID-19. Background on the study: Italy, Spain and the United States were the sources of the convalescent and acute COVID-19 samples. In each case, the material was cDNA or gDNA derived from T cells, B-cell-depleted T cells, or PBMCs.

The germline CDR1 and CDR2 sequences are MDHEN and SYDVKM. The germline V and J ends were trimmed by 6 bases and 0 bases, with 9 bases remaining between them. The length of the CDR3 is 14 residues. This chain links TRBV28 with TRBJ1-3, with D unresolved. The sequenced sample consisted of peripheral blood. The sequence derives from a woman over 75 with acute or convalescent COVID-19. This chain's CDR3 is CASRDLSSGNTIYF. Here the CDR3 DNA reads TGTGCCAGCAGAGACTTGAGCTCTGGAAACACCATATATTTT.